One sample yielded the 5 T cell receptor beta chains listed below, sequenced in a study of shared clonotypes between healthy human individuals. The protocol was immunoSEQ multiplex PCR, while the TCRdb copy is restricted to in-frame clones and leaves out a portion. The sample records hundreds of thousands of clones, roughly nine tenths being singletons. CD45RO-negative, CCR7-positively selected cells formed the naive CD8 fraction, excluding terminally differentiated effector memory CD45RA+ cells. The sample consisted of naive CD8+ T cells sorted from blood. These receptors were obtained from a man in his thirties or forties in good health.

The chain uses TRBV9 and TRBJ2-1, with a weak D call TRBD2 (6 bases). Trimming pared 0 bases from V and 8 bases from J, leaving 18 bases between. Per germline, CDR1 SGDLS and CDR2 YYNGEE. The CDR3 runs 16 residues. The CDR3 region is CASSVAVASDLDEQFF. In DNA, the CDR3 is TGTGCCAGCAGCGTAGCCGTAGCTAGCGATTTGGATGAGCAGTTCTTC.

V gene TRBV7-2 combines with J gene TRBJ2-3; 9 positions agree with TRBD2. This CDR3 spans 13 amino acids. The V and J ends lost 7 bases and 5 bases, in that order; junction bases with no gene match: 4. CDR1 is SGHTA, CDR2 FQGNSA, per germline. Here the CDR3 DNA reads TGTGCCAGCACCTATAGCGGGGGAGATACGCAGTATTTT. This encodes CASTYSGGDTQYF. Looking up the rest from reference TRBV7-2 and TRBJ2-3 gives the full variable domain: GAGVSQSPSNKVTEKGKDVELRCDPISGHTALYWYRQSLGQGLEFLIYFQGNSAPDKSGLPSDRFSAERTGGSVSTLTIQRTQQEDSAVYLCASTYSGGDTQYFGPGTRLTVL.

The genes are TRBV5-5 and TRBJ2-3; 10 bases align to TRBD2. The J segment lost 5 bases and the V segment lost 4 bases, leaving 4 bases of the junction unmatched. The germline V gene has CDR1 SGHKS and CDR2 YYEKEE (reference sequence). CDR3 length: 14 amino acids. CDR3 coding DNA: TGTGCCAGCAGCCTTCGGACTAGCGGAGATACGCAGTATTTT. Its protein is CASSLRTSGDTQYF.

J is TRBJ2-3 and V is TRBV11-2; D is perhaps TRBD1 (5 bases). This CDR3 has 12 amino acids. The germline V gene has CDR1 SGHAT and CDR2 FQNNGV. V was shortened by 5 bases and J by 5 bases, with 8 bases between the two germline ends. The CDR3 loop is CASSPGLDTQYF. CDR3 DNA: TGTGCCAGCAGCCCAGGGTTAGATACGCAGTATTTT.

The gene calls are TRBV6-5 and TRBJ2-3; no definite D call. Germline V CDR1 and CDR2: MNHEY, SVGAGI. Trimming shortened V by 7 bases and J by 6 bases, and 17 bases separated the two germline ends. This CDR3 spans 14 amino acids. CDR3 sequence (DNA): TGTGCCAGCACCCCGGCCGCCCGGATCGATACGCAGTATTTT. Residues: CASTPAARIDTQYF.